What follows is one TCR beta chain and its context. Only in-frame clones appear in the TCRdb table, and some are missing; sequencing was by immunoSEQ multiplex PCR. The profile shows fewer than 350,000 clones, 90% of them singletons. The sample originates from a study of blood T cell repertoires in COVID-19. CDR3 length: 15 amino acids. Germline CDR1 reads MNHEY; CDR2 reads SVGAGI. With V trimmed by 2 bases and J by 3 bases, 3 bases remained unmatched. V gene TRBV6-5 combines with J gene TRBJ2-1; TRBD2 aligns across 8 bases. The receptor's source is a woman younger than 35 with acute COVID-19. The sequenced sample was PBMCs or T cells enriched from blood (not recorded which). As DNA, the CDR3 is TGTGCCAGCAGTTACGGACTAGCAGTCTACAATGAGCAGTTCTTC. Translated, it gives CASSYGLAVYNEQFF.